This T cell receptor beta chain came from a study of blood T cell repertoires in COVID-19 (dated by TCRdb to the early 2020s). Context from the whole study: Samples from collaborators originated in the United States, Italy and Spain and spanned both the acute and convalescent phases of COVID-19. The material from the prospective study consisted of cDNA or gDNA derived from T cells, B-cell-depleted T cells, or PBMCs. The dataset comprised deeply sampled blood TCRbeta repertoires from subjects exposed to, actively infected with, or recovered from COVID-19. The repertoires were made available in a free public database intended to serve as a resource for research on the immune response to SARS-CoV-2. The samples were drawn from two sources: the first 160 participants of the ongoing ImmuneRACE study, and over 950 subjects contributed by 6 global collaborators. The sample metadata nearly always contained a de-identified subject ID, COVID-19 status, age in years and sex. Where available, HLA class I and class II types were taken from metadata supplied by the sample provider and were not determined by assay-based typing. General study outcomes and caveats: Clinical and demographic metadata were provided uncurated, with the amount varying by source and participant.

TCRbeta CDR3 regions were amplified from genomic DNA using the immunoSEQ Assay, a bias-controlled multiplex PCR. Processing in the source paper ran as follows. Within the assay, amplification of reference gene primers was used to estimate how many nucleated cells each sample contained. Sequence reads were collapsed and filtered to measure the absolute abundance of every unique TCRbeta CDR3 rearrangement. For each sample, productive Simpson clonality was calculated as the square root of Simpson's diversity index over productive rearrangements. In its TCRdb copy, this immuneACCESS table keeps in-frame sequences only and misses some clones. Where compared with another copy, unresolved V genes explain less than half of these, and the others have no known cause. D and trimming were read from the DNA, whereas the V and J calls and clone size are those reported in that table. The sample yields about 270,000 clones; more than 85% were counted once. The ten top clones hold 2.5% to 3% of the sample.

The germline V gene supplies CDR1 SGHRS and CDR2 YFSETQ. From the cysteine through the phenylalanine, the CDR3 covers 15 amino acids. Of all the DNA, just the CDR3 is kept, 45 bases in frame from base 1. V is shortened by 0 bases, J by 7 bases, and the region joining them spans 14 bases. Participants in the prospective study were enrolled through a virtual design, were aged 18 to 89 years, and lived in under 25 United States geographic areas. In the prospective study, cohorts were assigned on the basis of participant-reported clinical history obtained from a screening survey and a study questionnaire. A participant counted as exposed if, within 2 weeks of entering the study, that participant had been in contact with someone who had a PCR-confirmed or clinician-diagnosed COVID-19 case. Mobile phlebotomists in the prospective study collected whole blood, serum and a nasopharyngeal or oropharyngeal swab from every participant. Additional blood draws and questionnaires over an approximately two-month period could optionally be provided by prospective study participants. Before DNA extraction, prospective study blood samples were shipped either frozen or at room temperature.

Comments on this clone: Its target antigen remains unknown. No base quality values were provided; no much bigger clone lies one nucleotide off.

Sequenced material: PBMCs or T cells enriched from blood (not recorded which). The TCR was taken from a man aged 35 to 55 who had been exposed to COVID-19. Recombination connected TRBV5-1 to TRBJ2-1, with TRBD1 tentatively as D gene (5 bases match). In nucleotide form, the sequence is TGCGCCAGCAGCTTGGAATTGTCAGGGTTGAATGAGCAGTTCTTC. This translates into CASSLELSGLNEQFF.